Shown below are 24 T cell receptor beta chains from a single sample sequenced in a study of CD8+CD57+ T cells in acquired aplastic anemia (dated by TCRdb to about 2018). Sequencing used an Illumina HiSeq 2000. Genomic DNA was used as template for profiling of TCR beta VDJ combinations and CDR3 sequences. TCRdb reran the public reads through fastp at Q25 and MiXCR, keeping productive beta chains. Duplicate CDR3 protein sequences are folded into a single record with the most common DNA and genes. The sample data list around 180,000 distinct CDR3 sequences, and 64% of these were observed just once. The ten largest make up 40% to 55% of the sample. Specimen: sorted CD4+, CD8+, or CD8+CD57+ T cells (not recorded which) from PBMCs. These receptors originate from a human donor with severe aplastic anemia or a healthy control (not recorded which).

The chain links TRBV7-9 to TRBJ1-1; 7 bases match TRBD1. The CDR3 totals 14 residues. The germline V gene has CDR1 SEHNR and CDR2 FQNEAQ (reference sequence). J lost 1 base, V lost 5 bases, and 4 bases had no gene match. This chain's CDR3 is CASSGGTENTEAFF. CDR3 coding DNA: TGTGCCAGCAGCGGGGGGACAGAGAACACTGAAGCTTTCTTT.

The V call is TRBV10-1, the J call TRBJ2-2; D uncertain. Per germline, CDR1 WNHNN and CDR2 SYGVQD (reference sequence). Trimming left V 10 bases short and J 1 base short, with 10 bases between. This CDR3 has 13 residues. Here the CDR3 DNA reads TGCGCCATCCAGTCGGAGAACACCGGGGAGCTGTTTTTT. Translated: CAIQSENTGELFF.

This rearrangement joins TRBV10-3 to TRBJ1-3; D not resolved. The germline CDR1 and CDR2 sequences are ENHRY and SYGVKD. Trimming took 0 bases from V and 0 from J, leaving 9 bases between them. This CDR3 comprises 16 residues. The CDR3 region is CAISESLSNSGNTIYF. The CDR3 coding sequence is TGTGCCATCAGTGAGTCGTTAAGTAACTCTGGAAACACCATATATTTT.

In regard to this clonotype: One end of the junction fails to match germline, which may point to a read error. This chain connects TRBV5-6 to TRBJ1-6, with 7 bases lining up with TRBD1. Germline V gene sequence: CDR1 SGHDT, CDR2 YYEEEE. The CDR3 loop spans 15 amino acids. CDR3 in amino acids: CATSQGTANNSPLQF. The CDR3 DNA follows: TGTGCCACTAGTCAGGGGACAGCTAATAATTCACCCCTCCAGTTT.

There are a few counts of this clonotype. J is TRBJ2-2 and V is TRBV24-1; TRBD1 is a possible D gene (6 bases). This CDR3 has 14 amino acids. The germline gives CDR1 KGHDR, CDR2 SFDVKD. Between the trimmed V and J ends, which lost 3 bases and 4 bases, there was a span of 8 bases. CDR3 DNA sequence: TGTGCCACCAGTGATCGAGGGGGCACCGGGGAGCTGTTTTTT. Its translation is CATSDRGGTGELFF.

This clonotype has just a few counts. The chain joins TRBV4-2 to TRBJ2-7, with D hard to call. Trimming shortened V by 2 bases and J by 3 bases, and 2 bases separated the two germline ends. The V gene's germline CDR1 is LGHNA and CDR2 YNFKEQ. The CDR3 has 11 residues. CDR3: CASSQFYEQYF. The DNA of the CDR3 is TGTGCCAGCAGCCAATTCTACGAGCAGTACTTC.

The rearrangement uses TRBV7-3 and TRBJ2-7, with D possibly TRBD2 on 6 matching bases. Looked up from germline, CDR1 is SGHTA and CDR2 is FQGTGA. Between the trimmed V and J ends, which lost 4 bases and 3 bases, there was a span of 10 bases. This CDR3 is 13 amino acids long. CDR3 residues: CASSSLGGYEQYF. As DNA, the CDR3 is TGTGCCAGCAGCTCCCTGGGGGGCTACGAGCAGTACTTC.

This rearrangement joins TRBV14 to TRBJ1-1; tentatively, D is TRBD1 (5 bases). Germline CDR1 reads SGHDN; CDR2 reads FVKESK. The CDR3 is made up of 16 amino acids. Trimming left V 4 bases short and J 1 base short, with 16 bases between. CDR3 coding DNA: TGTGCCAGCAGCCGAGCGGAGGGGCGAAGGAACACTGAAGCTTTCTTT. Its translation: CASSRAEGRRNTEAFF.

The DNA of the CDR3 is TGTGCCAGCAGCCGTCTGGTAGAGACCCAGTACTTC. It translates to CASSRLVETQYF. This rearrangement joins TRBV14 to TRBJ2-5; no clear D. Between the trimmed V and J ends, which lost 4 bases and 4 bases, there was a span of 7 bases. CDR3 length equals 12 residues. CDR1 and CDR2 from the germline V gene are SGHDN and FVKESK. Supplemented by reference TRBV14 and TRBJ2-5, the full variable domain reads EAGVTQFPSHSVIEKGQTVTLRCDPISGHDNLYWYRRVMGKEIKFLLHFVKESKQDESGMPNNRFLAERTGGTYSTLKVQPAELEDSGVYFCASSRLVETQYFGPGTRLLVL.

V and J are TRBV7-9 and TRBJ2-3; D ambiguous. CDR3 length: 11 amino acids. Germline-derived CDR1 and CDR2 are SEHNR and FQNEAQ (reference sequence). V lost 8 bases to trimming and J lost 0 bases, with 3 bases between them. The CDR3 sequence is CASWSTDTQYF. CDR3 nucleotide sequence: TGTGCCAGCTGGAGCACAGATACGCAGTATTTT.

This sequence joins TRBV9 and TRBJ1-4; TRBD1 agrees at 9 bases. The CDR3 length is 14 residues. The junction had 5 bases not matched to a gene; V was cut back by 3 bases and J by 8 bases. Per the germline V gene, CDR1 is SGDLS and CDR2 is YYNGEE. CDR3 bases: TGTGCCAGCAGCGGATGGACAGGGGAGGAAAAACTGTTTTTT. This encodes CASSGWTGEEKLFF. Based on the CDR3 plus reference TRBV9 and TRBJ1-4, the full variable domain is DSGVTQTPKHLITATGQRVTLRCSPRSGDLSVYWYQQSLDQGLQFLIQYYNGEERAKGNILERFSAQQFPDLHSELNLSSLELGDSALYFCASSGWTGEEKLFFGSGTQLSVL.

The chain employs TRBV5-1 and TRBJ2-1, with 8 bases matching TRBD2. This CDR3 comprises 14 residues. The V and J ends lost 0 bases and 10 bases, in that order; junction bases with no gene match: 6. The germline V gene has CDR1 SGHRS and CDR2 YFSETQ. The CDR3 spells CASSLAGVAGEQFF. As DNA, the CDR3 is TGCGCCAGCAGCTTGGCCGGAGTAGCGGGGGAGCAGTTCTTC.

In this sample, this clonotype turned up many times. The CDR3: CASSARDSKNSYEQYF. CDR3 nucleotide sequence: TGTGCCAGCAGCGCCAGGGACAGCAAGAACTCCTACGAGCAGTACTTC. The chain couples TRBV12-3 or TRBV12-4 to TRBJ2-7; 7 bases are shared with TRBD1. The V gene end was trimmed by 6 bases and the J gene end by 0 bases; junction bases not matched to a gene: 11. The CDR3 covers 16 residues.

Notes on this clonotype: The junction and the germline gene differ at one end; a read error may be behind it. The chain joins TRBV7-2 to TRBJ2-5, with D maybe TRBD1 (6 bases). CDR1 is SGHTA, CDR2 FQGNSA, per germline. The CDR3 is made up of 13 amino acids. The CDR3 loop reads CASTREQGRTRYF. CDR3 bases: TGTGCCAGCACCCGAGAACAGGGTCGGACCCGGTACTTC.

This clonotype was counted many times. The chain couples TRBV12-3 or TRBV12-4 to TRBJ1-1; weak D call: TRBD1 (5 bases). The CDR3 extends over 15 amino acids. V was pared by 7 bases and J by 4 bases, with 19 bases between. The CDR3 reads CASIPFRGDGTEAFF. Here the CDR3 DNA reads TGTGCCAGCATCCCGTTTAGAGGGGACGGCACTGAAGCTTTCTTT.

The CDR3 DNA sequence: TGTGCCAGCAGCTTAGTTTGGCAGTCAGGTATCTACGAGCAGTACTTC. The encoded protein is CASSLVWQSGIYEQYF. The J gene is TRBJ2-7, the V gene TRBV7-9; no clear D. Germline-derived CDR1 and CDR2 are SEHNR and FQNEAQ (reference sequence). V was pared by 1 base and J by 3 bases, with 16 bases between. This CDR3 contains 16 residues.

The chain has TRBV6-5 and TRBJ2-7; a possible D gene is TRBD1 (5 bases). The CDR3 has 13 amino acids. CDR1 is MNHEY and CDR2 is SVGAGI in the germline V gene. The V and J ends lost 5 bases and 3 bases respectively, with 11 bases between them. CDR3 sequence reads: CASSRGEVYEQYF. In DNA form, the CDR3 reads TGTGCCAGCAGTAGGGGTGAGGTCTACGAGCAGTACTTC.

This clonotype was seen ten or more times. This CDR3 is CASSPTGQPNYGYTF. The DNA for the CDR3 is TGTGCCAGCAGCCCAACCGGACAGCCCAACTATGGCTACACCTTC. The rearrangement joins TRBV6-6 to TRBJ1-2, with D tentatively TRBD1 (6 bases). Germline CDR1 MNHNY, CDR2 SVGAGI (reference sequence). The CDR3 is 15 residues long. Deletions cut 6 bases from V and 2 bases from J, with 16 bases between.

The V call is TRBV3-1, the J call TRBJ2-3, with 11 positions matching TRBD2. This CDR3 is built from 15 residues. Germline CDR1 is LGHDT and CDR2 is YNNKEL (reference sequence). The trim removed 6 bases at V and 1 base at J, leaving 3 bases unmatched. CDR3 DNA: TGTGCCAGCAGGACGACTAGCGGGGGCACAGATACGCAGTATTTT. Translated, it gives CASRTTSGGTDTQYF.

This clonotype was detected ten times or more. This chain links TRBV4-3 with TRBJ1-2; D uncertain. With 5 bases removed from V and 0 bases from J, the gap between germline ends came to 7 bases. Germline V gives CDR1 LGHNA, CDR2 YSLEER. This CDR3 comprises 13 residues. CDR3 bases: TGCGCCAGCAGCTCCTCTCCTAACTATGGCTACACCTTC. This translates into CASSSSPNYGYTF.

The V gene is TRBV10-3, the J gene TRBJ1-1, with 9 positions matching TRBD1. J gave up 3 bases and V 6 bases, and 2 bases lay outside the gene matches. The germline V gene has CDR1 ENHRY and CDR2 SYGVKD. The CDR3 is 13 residues long. This CDR3 reads CAIRDRGDTEAFF. The CDR3 region has the DNA TGTGCCATCAGGGACAGGGGTGACACTGAAGCTTTCTTT.

This rearrangement joins TRBV9 to TRBJ2-3, with 9 bases matching TRBD2. The CDR3 length is 15 residues. V lost 4 bases, J lost 8 bases, and 11 bases stayed unmatched. Germline V gene sequence: CDR1 SGDLS, CDR2 YYNGEE. This chain's CDR3 is CASSPRVAGEGTQYF. In nucleotides, the CDR3 is TGTGCCAGCAGCCCCCGGGTAGCGGGGGAGGGTACGCAGTATTTT.

The rearrangement joins TRBV10-3 to TRBJ1-2; D ambiguous. CDR3 length equals 12 residues. With 3 bases removed from V and 5 bases from J, the gap between germline ends came to 7 bases. Germline assignment: CDR1 ENHRY and CDR2 SYGVKD. The CDR3 reads CAISDAGYGYTF. The CDR3, as DNA: TGTGCCATCAGTGATGCTGGATATGGCTACACCTTC.

This clonotype was picked up one time. This likely comes from a read error, as the CDR3 has no conserved phenylalanine or tryptophan at its end. Because the CDR3's place on the DNA is in doubt, the DNA is left out and the CDR3 is given as listed by TCRdb. This chain uses TRBV6-4 with TRBJ2-1; the table assigns TRBD1, which was not confirmed against the DNA. Germline CDR1 and CDR2: MRHNA and SNTAGT. Termini included, the CDR3 measures 11 amino acids. This CDR3 is CASNEGQGAPL.